These 27 T cell receptor beta chains came from one sample sequenced in a study of blood T cell repertoires in COVID-19. The table came from immunoSEQ multiplex PCR; TCRdb's copy has only in-frame clones and leaves some out. The sample lists more than 95,000 clones; almost 85% were seen once. Sequenced sample: peripheral blood. The receptors here all came from a man between 65 and 80 years old with active or convalescent COVID-19.

This chain connects TRBV28 to TRBJ1-5; D unclear. Germline V lookup: CDR1 MDHEN, CDR2 SYDVKM. Trimming removed 2 bases from V and 6 bases from J, with 14 bases in between. This CDR3 is built from 15 residues. The DNA for the CDR3 is TGTGCCAGCAGTTTAGGGTTAGGAGCGAGTCAGCCCCAGCATTTT. Its translation is CASSLGLGASQPQHF.

The V call is TRBV27, the J call TRBJ1-2; D is possibly TRBD1 (5 bases). V was trimmed by 3 bases and J by 2 bases, leaving 10 bases between them. Germline values: CDR1 MNHEY, CDR2 SMNVEV (reference sequence). This CDR3 comprises 14 residues. The CDR3 sequence is CASSFRQINYGYTF. CDR3 bases: TGTGCCAGCAGTTTTAGACAGATCAACTATGGCTACACCTTC.

The genes are TRBV6-6 and TRBJ1-5; D is unclear. Per germline, CDR1 MNHNY and CDR2 SVGAGI (reference sequence). The V gene lost 5 bases and the J gene lost 8 bases, with 19 bases spanning the gap. The CDR3 length is 15 residues. For the CDR3, the DNA is TGTGCCAGCAGTCCGGCCCGGACTGATCGGGAGCCCCAGCATTTT. Its protein product is CASSPARTDREPQHF.

The chain joins TRBV18 to TRBJ1-3, with D maybe TRBD1 (5 bases). This CDR3 comprises 15 residues. Germline CDR1 and CDR2: KGHSH and LQKENI. V was pared by 1 base and J by 7 bases, with 14 bases between. The CDR3 is CASSPRGKAGNTIYF. The CDR3 coding sequence is TGTGCCAGCTCACCACGGGGGAAAGCGGGTAACACCATATATTTT.

The chain employs TRBV6-2 or TRBV6-3 and TRBJ1-1; TRBD1 agrees at 7 bases. The V gene end was trimmed by 6 bases and the J gene end by 6 bases; junction bases not matched to a gene: 7. Germline lookup yields CDR1 MNHEY and CDR2 SVGEGT. The CDR3 sequence is 13 residues long. The CDR3 coding sequence is TGTGCCAGCAGCAACATGGACAGGCCTGAAGCTTTCTTT. It yields the protein CASSNMDRPEAFF.

This clone turned up a few times. The chain recombines TRBV18 with TRBJ2-1; 11 positions match TRBD2. V lost 3 bases and J lost 7; bases outside the gene matches: 5. Germline values: CDR1 KGHSH, CDR2 LQKENI. The CDR3 consists of 15 residues. CDR3: CASSPGLAALNEQFF. The DNA for the CDR3 is TGTGCCAGCTCACCGGGACTAGCGGCACTTAATGAGCAGTTCTTC.

This chain links TRBV7-2 with TRBJ2-2, with 9 bases matching TRBD2. V lost 5 bases to trimming and J lost 4 bases; unmatched junction nucleotides: 5. The CDR3 contains 15 residues. Germline-derived CDR1 and CDR2 are SGHTA and FQGNSA. The CDR3 region is CASSQAGGPTGELFF. CDR3 DNA sequence: TGTGCCAGCAGCCAGGCGGGAGGGCCCACCGGGGAGCTGTTTTTT.

The chain has TRBV19 and TRBJ2-1, with 8 positions matching TRBD2. V dropped 5 bases and J dropped 7; count of bases not matched to a gene: 10. From germline, CDR1 is LNHDA and CDR2 SQIVND (reference sequence). There are 15 residues in the CDR3. CDR3 residues: CASSPERERWNEQFF. CDR3 DNA sequence: TGTGCCAGTAGTCCCGAGCGGGAGAGGTGGAATGAGCAGTTCTTC.

The chain's CDR3 is CASGLVLGQGASGNTIYF. In nucleotides, the CDR3 is TGTGCTAGTGGTTTGGTACTGGGACAGGGGGCGTCTGGAAACACCATATATTTT. V and J are TRBV12-5 and TRBJ1-3, with 12 bases fitting TRBD1. V lost 0 bases to trimming and J lost 1 base; unmatched junction nucleotides: 4. The length of the CDR3 is 18 residues. Germline V lookup: CDR1 LGHNT, CDR2 FRNRAP.

The chain couples TRBV28 to TRBJ1-2; TRBD1 might be the D (5 bases). Germline V gene lookup returns CDR1 MDHEN and CDR2 SYDVKM. The germline V and J ends were trimmed by 2 bases and 3 bases, with 16 bases remaining between them. CDR3 size: 16 residues. The CDR3: CASSLVGGGRDYGYTF. DNA for the CDR3: TGTGCCAGCAGTTTAGTAGGTGGTGGCAGGGACTATGGCTACACCTTC.

V gene TRBV7-3 combines with J gene TRBJ2-3; 7 bases fit TRBD2. With V trimmed by 5 bases and J by 3 bases, 5 bases remained unmatched. This CDR3 spans 14 amino acids. CDR1 and CDR2 from the germline V gene are SGHTA and FQGTGA. CDR3 DNA: TGTGCCAGCAGCGTGGGGGGGTGGACAGATACGCAGTATTTT. Translated, it gives CASSVGGWTDTQYF.

V gene TRBV30 combines with J gene TRBJ2-3, with 9 bases aligning to TRBD1. V lost 2 bases, J lost 0 bases, and 3 bases stayed unmatched. The CDR3 extends over 15 amino acids. Germline loops: CDR1 GTSNPN, CDR2 SVGIG (reference sequence). The CDR3 sequence is CAWSTGTGSTDTQYF. In nucleotides, the CDR3 is TGTGCCTGGAGTACCGGGACAGGGAGCACAGATACGCAGTATTTT.

The chain recombines TRBV11-3 with TRBJ2-7, with 9 bases that match TRBD2. Germline lookup yields CDR1 SGHNT and CDR2 YENEEA. Trimming at V came to 5 bases and at J to 2 bases, leaving 7 bases not matched to a gene. The CDR3 totals 15 residues. CDR3 sequence (DNA): TGTGCCAGCAGCCCTGCACTAGCGGGTCCCTACGAGCAGTACTTC. It specifies CASSPALAGPYEQYF.

The CDR3 sequence: CASSQDRGRVPYGYTF. The CDR3 nucleotides are TGCGCCAGCAGCCAAGATCGAGGCAGGGTCCCCTATGGCTACACCTTC. The V call is TRBV4-3, the J call TRBJ1-2; a weak D match, TRBD1 (5 bases). CDR3 length: 16 amino acids. Per germline, CDR1 LGHNA and CDR2 YSLEER. The V end was cut by 0 bases, the J end by 4 bases, with 15 bases between.

V gene TRBV7-8 combines with J gene TRBJ1-5, with D perhaps TRBD1 (6 bases). Germline V gene sequence: CDR1 SGHVS, CDR2 FQNEAQ. V was trimmed by 5 bases and J by 3 bases, leaving 14 bases between them. The CDR3 sequence is 15 residues long. The CDR3 DNA reads as TGTGCCAGCAGCGTAATGACAGGAATCAATCAGCCCCAGCATTTT. It encodes CASSVMTGINQPQHF.

The rearrangement joins TRBV5-1 to TRBJ2-2, with a possible D match to TRBD1 (6 bases). Germline values: CDR1 SGHRS, CDR2 YFSETQ. Deletions cut 2 bases from V and 6 bases from J, with 11 bases between. CDR3 size: 14 residues. CDR3 protein: CASSFQGNPGELFF. Here the CDR3 DNA reads TGCGCCAGCAGCTTCCAGGGGAATCCCGGGGAGCTGTTTTTT.

CDR3 protein: CASSRQGAENQPQHF. As DNA, the CDR3 is TGTGCCAGCAGTCGACAGGGGGCTGAAAATCAGCCCCAGCATTTT. This rearrangement joins TRBV7-2 to TRBJ1-5; TRBD1 matches at 10 bases. CDR1 and CDR2 from the germline V gene are SGHTA and FQGNSA. V gave up 6 bases and J gave up 4 bases; unmatched junction bases: 6. The CDR3 consists of 15 residues.

The chain is built from TRBV5-6 and TRBJ2-7, with 9 bases aligning to TRBD2. The J segment lost 6 bases and the V segment lost 1 base, leaving 8 bases of the junction unmatched. This CDR3 has 15 amino acids. CDR1 is SGHDT and CDR2 is YYEEEE in the germline V gene. This CDR3 reads CASSLPGTSFSEQYF. The DNA for the CDR3 is TGTGCCAGCAGCTTGCCCGGGACTAGCTTTTCCGAGCAGTACTTC.

This clone was observed a handful of times. The chain uses TRBV15 and TRBJ2-7; a possible D gene is TRBD1 (5 bases). Looked up from germline, CDR1 is LNHNV and CDR2 is YYDKDF (reference sequence). V was shortened by 3 bases and J by 4 bases, with 10 bases between the two germline ends. This CDR3 spans 13 amino acids. CDR3 amino acids: CATSRDNFYEQYF. As DNA, the CDR3 is TGTGCCACCAGCAGGGACAATTTTTACGAGCAGTACTTC.

This sequence joins TRBV18 and TRBJ2-3; TRBD2 matches 9 bases. The germline gives CDR1 KGHSH, CDR2 LQKENI. V lost 4 bases and J lost 2; bases outside the gene matches: 4. This CDR3 is built from 15 residues. The CDR3 spells CASSQTSGPTDTQYF. The CDR3 DNA follows: TGTGCCAGCTCACAGACTAGCGGACCCACAGATACGCAGTATTTT.

The chain couples TRBV6-5 to TRBJ1-6; 7 bases match TRBD1. Losses at the gene ends were 6 bases for V and 8 bases for J; bases not matched to a gene: 7. CDR3 size: 14 residues. Germline V CDR1 and CDR2: MNHEY, SVGAGI. CDR3 sequence: CASRIGDSYSPLHF. CDR3 DNA: TGTGCCAGCAGAATAGGGGACAGCTATTCACCCCTCCACTTT.

The chain joins TRBV12-1 to TRBJ2-7; the table assigns TRBD2, which was not confirmed against the DNA. TRBV12-1 is a recognized pseudogene. This CDR3 is built from 14 residues. The CDR3 sequence: CASSGGDRTYEQYF. As DNA, the CDR3 is TGTGCCAGCAGCGGGGGGGACCGAACCTACGAGCAGTACTTC.

V usage is TRBV3-1 (or the pseudogene TRBV3-2) and J usage is TRBJ1-1, with TRBD1 as a possible D gene (5 bases). Trimming stripped 1 base from V and 3 bases from J, with 15 bases between. The germline gives CDR1 LGHDT, CDR2 YNNKEL (reference sequence). CDR3 length: 16 residues. CDR3 sequence: CASSQGPHDSYTEAFF. The CDR3 bases are TGTGCCAGCAGCCAAGGGCCCCACGACAGCTACACTGAAGCTTTCTTT.

Points on this clone: The CDR3 carries no conserved terminal phenylalanine or tryptophan, so it likely arises from a read error. The DNA is omitted, as the CDR3 cannot be located on it reliably, and the CDR3 follows TCRdb's listing. The gene calls are TRBV6-1 and TRBJ2-7; TRBD2 was called by the table and not checked on the DNA. Both ends counted, the CDR3 spans 12 residues. CDR1 and CDR2 from the germline V gene are MNHNS and SASEGT. The CDR3 is CASSEGGTSGYY.

This clone was seen a handful of times. V gene TRBV19 combines with J gene TRBJ1-1, with no clear D. Trimming stripped 6 bases from V and 3 bases from J, with 11 bases between. Germline V gives CDR1 LNHDA, CDR2 SQIVND (reference sequence). This CDR3 is built from 13 residues. The CDR3 reads CASRGRDYTEAFF. For the CDR3, the DNA is TGTGCCAGTAGGGGCCGGGATTACACTGAAGCTTTCTTT.

The chain links TRBV6-1 to TRBJ2-7; D perhaps matches TRBD2 (6 bases). The germline V gene encodes CDR1 MNHNS and CDR2 SASEGT. Trimming removed 1 base from V and 5 bases from J, with 12 bases in between. This CDR3 contains 14 residues. The CDR3 loop reads CASSEVGGWNEQYF. DNA of the CDR3: TGTGCCAGCAGTGAAGTGGGGGGATGGAACGAGCAGTACTTC.

The chain links TRBV28 to TRBJ1-5, with D possibly TRBD1 on 6 matching bases. CDR3 size: 15 residues. Per germline, CDR1 MDHEN and CDR2 SYDVKM. V was trimmed by 6 bases and J by 0 bases, leaving 12 bases between them. Here the CDR3 reads CASRLTGYSNQPQHF. The CDR3 region has the DNA TGTGCCAGCAGGCTTACAGGGTATAGCAATCAGCCCCAGCATTTT.